One sample yielded the 25 T cell receptor beta chains listed below, sequenced in a study of shared clonotypes between healthy human individuals. Assay used: immunoSEQ multiplex PCR; TCRdb lists only in-frame clones, some missing. The data hold some 470,000 clones, with around 78% observed a single time. Sequencing input: PBMCs. The receptors stem from a middle-aged woman in good health. Some clones in this sample may be carry-over from other donors' samples.

The genes are TRBV28 and TRBJ2-7, with 12 bases lining up with TRBD2. This CDR3 region has 16 residues. Germline values: CDR1 MDHEN, CDR2 SYDVKM. V gave up 8 bases and J gave up 5 bases; unmatched junction bases: 13. The CDR3, as DNA: TGTGCCAGCTTGACTAGCGGGAGTGGGCCGTCGGACGAGCAGTACTTC. Residues: CASLTSGSGPSDEQYF.

This clone occurred once. The chain employs TRBV5-1 and TRBJ2-5, with 12 bases lining up with TRBD2. V shed 0 bases, J shed 0 bases, and the junction held 6 bases outside the gene matches. Germline V gives CDR1 SGHRS, CDR2 YFSETQ. The CDR3 is 18 amino acids. CDR3 nucleotides: TGCGCCAGCAGCTTGGGGGGGACTAGCGGGTTGTACCAAGAGACCCAGTACTTC. Encoded protein: CASSLGGTSGLYQETQYF. The complete variable domain, with remaining parts taken from reference TRBV5-1 and TRBJ2-5, reads KAGVTQTPRYLIKTRGQQVTLSCSPISGHRSVSWYQQTPGQGLQFLFEYFSETQRNKGNFPGRFSGRQFSNSRSEMNVSTLELGDSALYLCASSLGGTSGLYQETQYFGPGTRLLVL.

This clone was seen a few times. The chain has TRBV6-5 and TRBJ2-7; 11 positions match TRBD2. The CDR3 length is 15 residues. J lost 5 bases, V lost 5 bases, and 8 bases had no gene match. Germline V gene lookup returns CDR1 MNHEY and CDR2 SVGAGI. CDR3 loop: CASSPSLAGGHEQYF. CDR3 nucleotides: TGTGCCAGCAGTCCATCTCTAGCGGGAGGTCACGAGCAGTACTTC.

This chain connects TRBV28 to TRBJ2-5; tentatively, D is TRBD1 or TRBD2 (5 bases each). Germline CDR1 reads MDHEN; CDR2 reads SYDVKM. The V and J ends lost 3 bases and 5 bases respectively, with 10 bases between them. The CDR3 contains 13 residues. This chain's CDR3 is CASSLGTWETQYF. The CDR3 coding sequence is TGTGCCAGCAGTTTGGGGACGTGGGAGACCCAGTACTTC.

The chain is built from TRBV28 and TRBJ2-7; the match to TRBD1 covers 7 bases. Per the germline V gene, CDR1 is MDHEN and CDR2 is SYDVKM. The CDR3 spans 14 residues. V lost 4 bases, J lost 7 bases, and 10 bases stayed unmatched. CDR3 sequence: CASSSATGKREQYF. The CDR3 nucleotides read TGTGCCAGCAGTTCCGCGACAGGGAAAAGGGAGCAGTACTTC.

This chain joins TRBV5-4 and TRBJ2-3; perhaps TRBD2 as D (6 bases). CDR3 size: 15 residues. Germline V CDR1 and CDR2: SGHNT, YYREEE (reference sequence). Trimming removed 0 bases from V and 2 bases from J, with 10 bases in between. CDR3 in amino acids: CASSLGGLTTDTQYF. DNA for the CDR3: TGTGCCAGCAGCTTGGGAGGACTAACCACAGATACGCAGTATTTT.

This clone was seen just once. CDR3 amino acids: CASSQDTARGAAKNIQYF. CDR3 bases: TGCGCCAGCAGCCAAGATACCGCGCGGGGGGCAGCCAAAAACATTCAGTACTTC. The rearrangement links TRBV4-1 to TRBJ2-4; 8 positions match TRBD2. Trimming cost V 0 bases and J 0 bases; bases outside gene matches: 7. The CDR3 length is 18 residues. Germline CDR1 is MGHRA and CDR2 is YSYEKL.

V gene TRBV6-1 combines with J gene TRBJ1-4, with D unclear. CDR1 and CDR2 from the germline V gene are MNHNS and SASEGT. With 4 bases removed from V and 6 bases from J, the gap between germline ends came to 3 bases. CDR3 length equals 11 residues. The CDR3 reads CASSVYEKLFF. The CDR3 DNA sequence: TGTGCCAGCAGTGTTTATGAAAAACTGTTTTTT.

This chain connects TRBV6-6 to TRBJ1-1; tentative D call: TRBD1 (6 bases). The CDR3 consists of 15 residues. V was pared by 2 bases and J by 4 bases, with 14 bases between. Germline V CDR1 and CDR2: MNHNY, SVGAGI (reference sequence). As DNA, the CDR3 is TGTGCCAGCAGTTACCCGTTGAGGGGGGGCACTGAAGCTTTCTTT. As protein: CASSYPLRGGTEAFF.

The rearrangement uses TRBV25-1 and TRBJ2-4, with D possibly matching TRBD1 (6 bases). The CDR3 loop spans 13 amino acids. Germline V gene data show CDR1 as MGHDK and CDR2 as SYGVNS. V was shortened by 6 bases and J by 8 bases, with 14 bases between the two germline ends. CDR3 DNA sequence: TGTGCCAGCAGATCCGGGACACGAGACATTCAGTACTTC. This translates into CASRSGTRDIQYF.

A remark on this clone: The sample holds other DNA sequences that translate to the same CDR3. This chain uses TRBV5-1 with TRBJ2-5; no clear D. CDR3 length equals 14 residues. Germline V gene data show CDR1 as SGHRS and CDR2 as YFSETQ. Trimming removed 0 bases at V and 0 bases at J, with 6 bases between. DNA of the CDR3: TGCGCCAGCAGCTTGGGATCGAACCAAGAGACCCAGTACTTC. It yields the protein CASSLGSNQETQYF. The variable domain in full, completed from reference TRBV5-1 and TRBJ2-5, reads KAGVTQTPRYLIKTRGQQVTLSCSPISGHRSVSWYQQTPGQGLQFLFEYFSETQRNKGNFPGRFSGRQFSNSRSEMNVSTLELGDSALYLCASSLGSNQETQYFGPGTRLLVL.

This clone came up once. The chain combines TRBV28 with TRBJ1-5; 9 nucleotides match TRBD1. The CDR3 totals 17 residues. Germline-derived CDR1 and CDR2 are MDHEN and SYDVKM. The J segment lost 6 bases and the V segment lost 2 bases, leaving 11 bases of the junction unmatched. This chain's CDR3 is CASSLRYRGLKGQPQHF. The DNA of the CDR3 is TGTGCCAGCAGTTTACGCTACAGGGGGCTGAAGGGTCAGCCCCAGCATTTT.

The chain uses TRBV28 and TRBJ2-1; TRBD2 aligns across 8 bases. Germline V CDR1 and CDR2: MDHEN, SYDVKM. Losses at the gene ends were 6 bases for V and 6 bases for J; bases not matched to a gene: 10. The CDR3 covers 15 residues. CDR3 DNA: TGTGCCAGCAGCACCGGGGGGGCGGAGCTCAATGAGCAGTTCTTC. Translating it yields CASSTGGAELNEQFF.

This clone showed up just a few times. The chain joins TRBV2 to TRBJ1-5, with a weak D call TRBD1 (5 bases). The V gene's germline CDR1 is SNHLY and CDR2 FYNNEI. V was cut by 10 bases and J by 11 bases, with 18 bases left in between. The CDR3 covers 12 residues. The CDR3 region has the DNA TGTGCCAACAGCCCAGGGACGGAGACCCAGCATTTT. It codes for CANSPGTETQHF.

The V call is TRBV5-1, the J call TRBJ2-7; D possibly corresponds to TRBD2 (7 bases). Germline CDR1 SGHRS, CDR2 YFSETQ. This CDR3 contains 15 residues. Trimming left V 1 base short and J 0 bases short, with 11 bases between. CDR3 residues: CASSLTGRGSYEQYF. DNA for the CDR3: TGCGCCAGCAGCTTGACAGGGAGGGGCTCCTACGAGCAGTACTTC.

The V gene is TRBV15, the J gene TRBJ1-1; D ambiguous. Germline V lookup: CDR1 LNHNV, CDR2 YYDKDF (reference sequence). The germline V and J ends were trimmed by 4 bases and 2 bases, with 8 bases remaining between them. The CDR3 is 13 amino acids. The CDR3 DNA is TGTGCCACCAGCATCGGGGTTAACACTGAAGCTTTCTTT. Protein sequence: CATSIGVNTEAFF.

Turning to this clone: Different DNA sequences within this sample yield the same CDR3. V gene TRBV6-5 combines with J gene TRBJ1-4; a weak D match, TRBD1 (5 bases). The ends were cut back, 5 bases at V and 5 bases at J, with 12 bases in the middle. The germline gives CDR1 MNHEY, CDR2 SVGAGI. This CDR3 spans 14 amino acids. CDR3 nucleotides: TGTGCCAGCAGTCCAACTGGGGACAATGAAAAACTGTTTTTT. Residues: CASSPTGDNEKLFF.

This clone was detected a few times. V usage is TRBV4-1 and J usage is TRBJ2-7; 8 bases are a match to TRBD2. J was trimmed by 0 bases and V by 4 bases; bases with no gene match: 5. This CDR3 region has 15 residues. The V gene's germline CDR1 is MGHRA and CDR2 YSYEKL. The CDR3 DNA sequence: TGCGCCAGCAGCCCCCTAGCGGGCGACTCCTACGAGCAGTACTTC. Residues: CASSPLAGDSYEQYF.

This chain links TRBV27 with TRBJ2-1; 9 bases align to TRBD1. CDR3 length: 15 amino acids. Germline V lookup: CDR1 MNHEY, CDR2 SMNVEV (reference sequence). The trim removed 6 bases at V and 5 bases at J, leaving 8 bases unmatched. The CDR3, as DNA: TGTGCCAGCAGCCGAGGGACAGGGCGACACAATGAGCAGTTCTTC. It translates to CASSRGTGRHNEQFF.

The chain combines TRBV28 with TRBJ2-2; D may be TRBD2 (7 bases). The CDR3 extends over 14 amino acids. In germline, CDR1 is MDHEN, CDR2 SYDVKM. With 6 bases removed from V and 7 bases from J, the gap between germline ends came to 15 bases. DNA of the CDR3: TGTGCCAGCAGCATCGCCGGGGGGCTCGGGGAGCTGTTTTTT. This translates into CASSIAGGLGELFF. Drawing the rest from reference TRBV28 and TRBJ2-2, the complete variable domain is DVKVTQSSRYLVKRTGEKVFLECVQDMDHENMFWYRQDPGLGLRLIYFSYDVKMKEKGDIPEGYSVSREKKERFSLILESASTNQTSMYLCASSIAGGLGELFFGEGSRLTVL.

The chain employs TRBV11-2 and TRBJ2-1, with 8 bases fitting TRBD2. This CDR3 contains 15 residues. Germline CDR1 and CDR2: SGHAT and FQNNGV. With 1 base clipped from V and 3 bases from J, the junction kept 2 bases outside the gene matches. This CDR3 is CASSLGAGVYNEQFF. The DNA of the CDR3 is TGTGCCAGCAGCTTAGGAGCGGGAGTCTACAATGAGCAGTTCTTC.

This clone was counted once. This may arise from a read error, as a much more abundant clone is one base away. Other DNA sequences in the sample encode the same CDR3. This chain uses TRBV7-8 with TRBJ1-1; no clear D gene. The CDR3 is made up of 13 amino acids. CDR1 SGHVS and CDR2 FQNEAQ come from the germline V gene. The ends were cut back, 5 bases at V and 1 base at J, with 8 bases in the middle. The CDR3 DNA follows: TGTGCCAGCAGCCTAACGACGAACACTGAAGCTTTCTTT. This encodes CASSLTTNTEAFF. Based on the CDR3 plus reference TRBV7-8 and TRBJ1-1, the full variable domain is GAGVSQSPRYKVAKRGQDVALRCDPISGHVSLFWYQQALGQGPEFLTYFQNEAQLDKSGLPSDRFFAERPEGSVSTLKIQRTQQEDSAVYLCASSLTTNTEAFFGQGTRLTVV.

The chain joins TRBV15 to TRBJ2-1; tentatively, D is TRBD2 (5 bases). The V end lost 1 base, the J end lost 9 bases, and 7 bases lay between the germline ends. The germline gives CDR1 LNHNV, CDR2 YYDKDF (reference sequence). CDR3 length: 12 residues. In DNA form, the CDR3 reads TGTGCCACCAGCAGAGCCGCGGGTGAGCAGTTCTTC. Its protein is CATSRAAGEQFF.

This clone was counted at least ten times. The V and J genes are TRBV25-1 and TRBJ2-2; D perhaps matches TRBD1 (6 bases). Germline V CDR1 and CDR2: MGHDK, SYGVNS. V was cut by 4 bases and J by 1 base, with 10 bases left in between. The CDR3 runs to 15 residues. The DNA for the CDR3 is TGTGCCAGCAGTGCCACGGACAGGAACACCGGGGAGCTGTTTTTT. Translating it yields CASSATDRNTGELFF.

V usage is TRBV5-1 and J usage is TRBJ2-2; D may correspond to TRBD1 or TRBD2 (5 bases each). The V gene lost 1 base and the J gene lost 2 bases, with 21 bases spanning the gap. CDR1 and CDR2 from the germline V gene are SGHRS and YFSETQ. The CDR3 totals 19 residues. The CDR3 spells CASSLRIAGAGFNTGELFF. The CDR3 DNA sequence: TGCGCCAGCAGCTTGCGGATAGCCGGGGCAGGGTTTAACACCGGGGAGCTGTTTTTT.